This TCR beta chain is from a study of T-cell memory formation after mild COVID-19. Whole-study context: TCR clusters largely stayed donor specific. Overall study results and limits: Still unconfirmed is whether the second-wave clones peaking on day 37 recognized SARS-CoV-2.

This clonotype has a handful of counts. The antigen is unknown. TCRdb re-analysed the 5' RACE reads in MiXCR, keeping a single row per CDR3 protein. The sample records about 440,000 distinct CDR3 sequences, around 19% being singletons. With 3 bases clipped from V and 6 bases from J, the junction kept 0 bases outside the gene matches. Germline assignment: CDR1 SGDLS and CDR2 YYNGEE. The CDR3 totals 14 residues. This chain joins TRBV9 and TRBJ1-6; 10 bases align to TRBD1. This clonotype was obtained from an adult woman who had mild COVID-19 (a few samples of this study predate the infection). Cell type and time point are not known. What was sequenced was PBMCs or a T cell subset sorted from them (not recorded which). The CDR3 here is CASSGQGANSPLHF. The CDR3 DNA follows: TGTGCCAGCAGCGGACAGGGGGCTAATTCACCCCTCCACTTT.